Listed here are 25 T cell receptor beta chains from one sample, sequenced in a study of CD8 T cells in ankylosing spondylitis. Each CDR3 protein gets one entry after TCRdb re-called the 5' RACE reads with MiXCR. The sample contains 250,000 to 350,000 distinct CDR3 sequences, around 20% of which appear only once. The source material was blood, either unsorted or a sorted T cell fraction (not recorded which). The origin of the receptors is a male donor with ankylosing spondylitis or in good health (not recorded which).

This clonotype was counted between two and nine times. CDR3 amino acids: CASSLGTKETQYF. DNA for the CDR3: TGCGCCAGCAGCTTGGGGACAAAAGAGACCCAGTACTTC. The V call is TRBV5-1, the J call TRBJ2-5, with TRBD1 as a possible D gene (5 bases). The V gene lost 0 bases and the J gene lost 3 bases, with 6 bases spanning the gap. Germline V gene data show CDR1 as SGHRS and CDR2 as YFSETQ. The length of the CDR3 is 13 residues.

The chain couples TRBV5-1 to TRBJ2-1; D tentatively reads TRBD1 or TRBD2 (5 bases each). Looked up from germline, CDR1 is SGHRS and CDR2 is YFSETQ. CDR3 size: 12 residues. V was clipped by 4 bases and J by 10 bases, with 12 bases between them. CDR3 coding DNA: TGCGCCAGCAGCCTAGGGACCGAGGAGCAGTTCTTC. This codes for CASSLGTEEQFF.

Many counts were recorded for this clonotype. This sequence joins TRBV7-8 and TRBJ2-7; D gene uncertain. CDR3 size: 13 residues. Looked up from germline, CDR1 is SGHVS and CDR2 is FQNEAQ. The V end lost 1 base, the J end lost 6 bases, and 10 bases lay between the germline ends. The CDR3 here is CASSLEGIGEQYV. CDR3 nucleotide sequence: TGTGCCAGCAGCTTAGAAGGGATCGGCGAGCAGTACGTC.

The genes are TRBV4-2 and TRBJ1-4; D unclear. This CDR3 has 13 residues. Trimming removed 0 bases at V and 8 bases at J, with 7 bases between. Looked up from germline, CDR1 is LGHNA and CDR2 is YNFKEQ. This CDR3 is CASSQDIGEKLFF. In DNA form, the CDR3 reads TGTGCCAGCAGCCAAGATATTGGGGAAAAACTGTTTTTT.

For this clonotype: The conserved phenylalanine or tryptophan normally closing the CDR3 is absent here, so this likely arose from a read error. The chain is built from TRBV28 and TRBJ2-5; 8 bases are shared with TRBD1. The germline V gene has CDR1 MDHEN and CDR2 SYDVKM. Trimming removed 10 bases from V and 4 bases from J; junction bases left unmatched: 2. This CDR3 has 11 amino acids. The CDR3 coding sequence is TGTGCCACAGGGGGCACAGAGACCCAGTACCTC. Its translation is CATGGTETQYL.

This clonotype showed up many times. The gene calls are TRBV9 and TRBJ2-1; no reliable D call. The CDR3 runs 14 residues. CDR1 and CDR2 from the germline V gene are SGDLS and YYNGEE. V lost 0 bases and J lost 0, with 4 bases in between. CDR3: CASSVAGSYNEQFF. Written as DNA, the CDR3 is TGTGCCAGCAGCGTAGCTGGCTCCTACAATGAGCAGTTCTTC. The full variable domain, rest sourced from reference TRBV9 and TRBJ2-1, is DSGVTQTPKHLITATGQRVTLRCSPRSGDLSVYWYQQSLDQGLQFLIQYYNGEERAKGNILERFSAQQFPDLHSELNLSSLELGDSALYFCASSVAGSYNEQFFGPGTRLTVL.

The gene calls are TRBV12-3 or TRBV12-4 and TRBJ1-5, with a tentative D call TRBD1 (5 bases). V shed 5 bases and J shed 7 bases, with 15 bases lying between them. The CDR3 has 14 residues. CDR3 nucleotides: TGTGCCAGCAGTCGCCGGGGCGCCGGGCAGCCCCAGCATTTT. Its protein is CASSRRGAGQPQHF.

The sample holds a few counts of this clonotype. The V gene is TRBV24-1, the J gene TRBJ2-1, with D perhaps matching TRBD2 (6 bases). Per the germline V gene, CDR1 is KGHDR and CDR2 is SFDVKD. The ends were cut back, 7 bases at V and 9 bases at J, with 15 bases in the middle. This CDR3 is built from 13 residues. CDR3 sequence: CATSLTSPGEQFF. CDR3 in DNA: TGTGCCACCAGCCTGACTAGTCCCGGTGAGCAGTTCTTC.

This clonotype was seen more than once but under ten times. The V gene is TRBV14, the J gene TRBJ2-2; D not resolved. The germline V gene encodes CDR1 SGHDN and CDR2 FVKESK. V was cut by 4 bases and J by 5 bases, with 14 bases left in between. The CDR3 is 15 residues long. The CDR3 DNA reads TGTGCCAGCAGCCCCCTCGTGGGTAGAACCGGGGAGCTGTTTTTT. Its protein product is CASSPLVGRTGELFF.

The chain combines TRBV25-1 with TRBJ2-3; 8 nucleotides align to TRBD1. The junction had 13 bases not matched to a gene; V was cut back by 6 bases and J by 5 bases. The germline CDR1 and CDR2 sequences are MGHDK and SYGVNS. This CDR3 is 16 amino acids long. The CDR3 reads CASRGPTGAGEDTQYF. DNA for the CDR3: TGTGCCAGCAGGGGACCGACAGGGGCCGGGGAAGATACGCAGTATTTT.

The CDR3 loop is CASSLLAGNPRTDTQYF. CDR3 in DNA: TGTGCCAGCAGTTTGCTAGCGGGAAATCCTCGCACAGATACGCAGTATTTT. J is TRBJ2-3 and V is TRBV12-3 or TRBV12-4, with 9 bases fitting TRBD2. The CDR3 extends over 17 amino acids. V lost 3 bases to trimming and J lost 1 base; unmatched junction nucleotides: 8.

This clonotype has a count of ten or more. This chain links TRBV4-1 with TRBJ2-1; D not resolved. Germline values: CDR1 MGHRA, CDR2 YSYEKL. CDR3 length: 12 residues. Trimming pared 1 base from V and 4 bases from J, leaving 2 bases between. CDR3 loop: CASSQVYNEQFF. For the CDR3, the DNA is TGCGCCAGCAGCCAAGTGTACAATGAGCAGTTCTTC.

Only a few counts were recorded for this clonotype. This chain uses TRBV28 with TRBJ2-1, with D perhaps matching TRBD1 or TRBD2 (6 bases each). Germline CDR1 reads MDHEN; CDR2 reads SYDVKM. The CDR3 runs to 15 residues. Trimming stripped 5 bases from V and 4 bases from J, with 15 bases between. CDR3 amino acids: CASSPPTGAYNEQFF. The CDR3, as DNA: TGTGCCAGCAGTCCCCCAACGGGGGCTTACAATGAGCAGTTCTTC.

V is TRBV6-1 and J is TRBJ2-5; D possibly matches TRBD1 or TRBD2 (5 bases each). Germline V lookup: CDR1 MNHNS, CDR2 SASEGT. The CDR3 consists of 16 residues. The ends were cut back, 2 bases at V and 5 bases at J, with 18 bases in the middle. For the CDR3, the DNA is TGTGCCAGCAGTGAACTCTCTGGGGGTCTGGGGGAGACCCAGTACTTC. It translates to CASSELSGGLGETQYF.

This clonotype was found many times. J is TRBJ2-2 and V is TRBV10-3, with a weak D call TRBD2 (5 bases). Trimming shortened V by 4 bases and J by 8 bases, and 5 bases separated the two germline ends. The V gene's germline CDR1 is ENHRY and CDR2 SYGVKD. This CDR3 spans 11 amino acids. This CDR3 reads CAISGGGELFF. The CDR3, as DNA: TGTGCCATCAGTGGAGGGGGGGAGCTGTTTTTT.

CDR3 DNA sequence: TGCAGTGCTAGTCCTCAACGCGGGGGGCGCACCGGGGAGCTGTTTTTT. Residues: CSASPQRGGRTGELFF. This sequence joins TRBV20-1 and TRBJ2-2; 8 bases align to TRBD2. There are 16 residues in the CDR3. Germline V gene data show CDR1 as DFQATT and CDR2 as SNEGSKA (reference sequence). The V gene end was trimmed by 3 bases and the J gene end by 4 bases; junction bases not matched to a gene: 10.

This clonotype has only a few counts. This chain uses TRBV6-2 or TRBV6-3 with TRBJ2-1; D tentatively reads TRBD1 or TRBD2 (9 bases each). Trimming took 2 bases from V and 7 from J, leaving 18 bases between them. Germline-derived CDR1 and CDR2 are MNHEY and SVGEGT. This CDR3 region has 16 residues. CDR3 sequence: CASSYEAGGQGNEQFF. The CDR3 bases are TGTGCCAGCAGTTACGAAGCGGGAGGACAGGGGAATGAGCAGTTCTTC.

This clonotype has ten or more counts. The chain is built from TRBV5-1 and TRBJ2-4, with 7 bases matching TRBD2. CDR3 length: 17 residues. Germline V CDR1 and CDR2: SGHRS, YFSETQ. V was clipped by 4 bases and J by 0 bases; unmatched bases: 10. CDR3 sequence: CASSPTGGTLAKNIQYF. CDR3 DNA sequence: TGCGCCAGCAGCCCCACCGGGGGGACCTTAGCCAAAAACATTCAGTACTTC.

The CDR3 coding sequence is TGCAGTGCTAGAGACGATGCGGGGCGCACAGATACGCAGTATTTT. This encodes CSARDDAGRTDTQYF. The rearrangement links TRBV20-1 to TRBJ2-3; TRBD2 might be the D (6 bases). Trimming stripped 0 bases from V and 1 base from J, with 11 bases between. The CDR3 runs 15 residues. The germline CDR1 and CDR2 sequences are DFQATT and SNEGSKA (reference sequence).

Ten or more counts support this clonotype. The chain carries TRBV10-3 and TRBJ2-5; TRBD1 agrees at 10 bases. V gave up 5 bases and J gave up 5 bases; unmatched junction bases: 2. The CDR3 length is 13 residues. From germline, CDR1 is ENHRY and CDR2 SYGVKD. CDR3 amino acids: CAISSGQGETQYF. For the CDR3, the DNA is TGTGCCATCAGTTCGGGACAGGGGGAGACCCAGTACTTC.

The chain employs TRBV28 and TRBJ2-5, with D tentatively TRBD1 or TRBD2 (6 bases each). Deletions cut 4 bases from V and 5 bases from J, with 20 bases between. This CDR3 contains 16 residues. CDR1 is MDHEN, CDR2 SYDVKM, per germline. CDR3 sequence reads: CASSSTSRGALETQYF. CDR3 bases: TGTGCCAGCAGTTCCACGTCAAGGGGGGCATTGGAGACCCAGTACTTC. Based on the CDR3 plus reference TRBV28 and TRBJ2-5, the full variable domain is DVKVTQSSRYLVKRTGEKVFLECVQDMDHENMFWYRQDPGLGLRLIYFSYDVKMKEKGDIPEGYSVSREKKERFSLILESASTNQTSMYLCASSSTSRGALETQYFGPGTRLLVL.

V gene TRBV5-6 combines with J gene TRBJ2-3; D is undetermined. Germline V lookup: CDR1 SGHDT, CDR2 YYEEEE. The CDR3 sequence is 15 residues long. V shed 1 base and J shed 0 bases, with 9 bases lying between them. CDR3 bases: TGTGCCAGCAGCTTGAATGGGGTGAGCACAGATACGCAGTATTTT. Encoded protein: CASSLNGVSTDTQYF.

The CDR3 sequence is CASSSKQGRTAFF. DNA for the CDR3: TGTGCCAGCAGTTCAAAACAGGGGAGAACGGCTTTCTTT. This sequence joins TRBV12-3 or TRBV12-4 and TRBJ1-1; 7 bases are a match to TRBD1. With 4 bases clipped from V and 11 bases from J, the junction kept 10 bases outside the gene matches. The CDR3 consists of 13 residues.

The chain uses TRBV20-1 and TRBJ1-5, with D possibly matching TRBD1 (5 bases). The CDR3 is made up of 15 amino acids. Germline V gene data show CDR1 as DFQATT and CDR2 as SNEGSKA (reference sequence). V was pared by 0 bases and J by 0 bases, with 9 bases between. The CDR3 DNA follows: TGCAGTGCTAGAGATTGGGGGAATAGCAATCAGCCCCAGCATTTT. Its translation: CSARDWGNSNQPQHF.

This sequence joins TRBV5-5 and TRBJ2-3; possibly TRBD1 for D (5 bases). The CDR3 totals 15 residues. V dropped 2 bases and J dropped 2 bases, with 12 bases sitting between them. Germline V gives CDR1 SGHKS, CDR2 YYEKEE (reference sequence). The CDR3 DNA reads TGTGCCAGCAGCTTTAGGGGTGGGCCCACAGATACGCAGTATTTT. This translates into CASSFRGGPTDTQYF.